These T cell receptor beta chains were read from a single sample in a study of blood T cell repertoires in COVID-19. Profiling relied on immunoSEQ multiplex PCR, and the TCRdb table lists in-frame clones only, not all of them. The sample has roughly 260,000 clones; roughly four fifths are singletons. Specimen: peripheral blood. These receptors all come from a woman in her 70s with acute or convalescent COVID-19. Both conserved end residues are trimmed from each CDR3. Each record gives: V gene, clone size, CDR3 protein. Only some rows state a clone size, as once, few, many or a class for expanded clones.

>TRBV19|NA
ATSERAVNYGYT
>TRBV7-8|NA
ASSLVGQGTQY
>TRBV6-1|NA
ASSEQGLNWPQH
>TRBV5-1|few
ASSWSSGASSYNEQF
>TRBV10-3|NA
AISVAGDGTGELF
>TRBV4-2|NA
ASSQDGGGDNYGYT
>TRBV10-2|NA
ASRVRREASYEQY
>TRBV11-2|NA
ASSRSDEAF
>TRBV4-1|NA
ASSQAATGSYEQY
>TRBV6-2/TRBV6-3|NA
ASSSPFLNEQF
>TRBV5-1|NA
ASSLTAQGYGYT
>TRBV6-5|NA
ASNSDRTNTEAF
>TRBV19|NA
ASSILSQGPTEAF
>TRBV15|NA
ATSRGGQVAEDQPQH
>TRBV27|NA
ASSLTTGINQPQH
>TRBV5-1|NA
ASSWEDRGGSYGYT
>TRBV7-8|once
ASSLSRGTDTQY
>TRBV4-3|NA
ASSQGGQAYGYT
>TRBV5-4|few
ASSLEQGYGYT
>TRBV28|NA
ASSFIVSGPNYGYT
>TRBV7-9|NA
ASSLSGSDQPQH
>TRBV10-3|once
ATGQGARGYT
>TRBV9|NA
ASSVAQGIGELF
>TRBV30|NA
AWSVQGNQPQH
>TRBV5-5|NA
ASSPWQIQETQY
>TRBV4-2|NA
ASSPDRGSYEQY
>TRBV2|NA
ASSEPYEQY
>TRBV5-6|few
ASSSPGSGNTIY
>TRBV5-4|once
ASSYRDRAYEQY